This T cell receptor beta chain was obtained from a study of T cell responses to AZD1222 COVID-19 vaccine. V dropped 6 bases and J dropped 5 bases, with 19 bases sitting between them. The germline V gene encodes CDR1 SNHLY and CDR2 FYNNEI. The CDR3 sequence is 15 residues long. Assay: immunoSEQ multiplex PCR; the TCRdb copy retains only in-frame clones and omits some. The profile covers 100,000 or so clones, with around 90% appearing a single time and around a tenth taken by the ten largest. The clonotype comes from an adult in good health. The V gene is TRBV2, the J gene TRBJ2-5, with D uncertain. The material sequenced was peripheral blood, taken on day 0 of AZD1222 vaccination. The CDR3 sequence: CASSPPIGSGETQYF. The DNA for the CDR3 is TGTGCCAGCAGCCCCCCAATAGGGTCGGGCGAGACCCAGTACTTC.